This T cell receptor beta chain emerged from a study of cytomegalovirus exposure and HLA in healthy donors. Profiled with immunoSEQ multiplex PCR; TCRdb holds only in-frame clones, not every one. This sample has a few hundred thousand clones; roughly 90% occur once, and the top ten carry 0.83%. Germline CDR1 is MDHEN and CDR2 is SYDVKM. This CDR3 region has 15 residues. The V gene end was trimmed by 3 bases and the J gene end by 2 bases; junction bases not matched to a gene: 3. Study-level results: Specificity of a few CMV-associated chains for CMV antigens was verified in vitro.

Worth noting for this clone: As yet, its antigen is unknown.

The receptor comes from a woman aged 18-29 years in good health and CMV-seronegative. The rearrangement links TRBV28 to TRBJ1-1, with 10 bases fitting TRBD1. The specimen was PBMCs. Here the CDR3 DNA reads TGTGCCAGCAGTTTCCGGACAGGGGGTAACACTGAAGCTTTCTTT. Translating it yields CASSFRTGGNTEAFF.